This TCR beta chain was obtained from a study of blood T cell repertoires in COVID-19. Trimming cost V 0 bases and J 6 bases; bases outside gene matches: 9. The CDR3 consists of 17 residues. Germline CDR1 MNHEY, CDR2 SVGEGT. Study processing details: Amplification of reference gene primers was used by the study to estimate nucleated cell counts. Profiling relied on immunoSEQ multiplex PCR, and the TCRdb table lists in-frame clones only, not all of them. V, J and clone size are those of that table, while D and trimming were read from the DNA. The sample has around 94,000 clones; around 81% are singletons.

This sequence joins TRBV6-2 or TRBV6-3 and TRBJ1-1; 11 nucleotides agree with TRBD1. The material sequenced was peripheral blood. This TCR came from a man aged 50 or older with acute or convalescent COVID-19. The DNA for the CDR3 is TGTGCCAGCAGTTACTCGAGGGGCCGGACAGGGGGCCCTGAAGCTTTCTTT. Residues: CASSYSRGRTGGPEAFF.